Sequencing of this T cell receptor beta chain was carried out in a study of CD8 T cells in ankylosing spondylitis. Per the germline V gene, CDR1 is MNHEY and CDR2 is SMNVEV (reference sequence). Trimming took 0 bases from V and 0 from J, leaving 9 bases between them. The length of the CDR3 is 15 residues. This clonotype was counted at least ten times. TCRdb used MiXCR to reprocess the 5' RACE reads, holding one entry per CDR3 protein. The sample lists around 250,000 distinct CDR3 sequences, 15% to 20% occurring once. The sample consisted of blood, either unsorted or a sorted T cell fraction (not recorded which). The chain carries TRBV27 and TRBJ2-7; D is unclear. The sequence was obtained from a male donor with ankylosing spondylitis or in good health (not recorded which). CDR3 DNA sequence: TGTGCCAGCAGTTTATCGGCAGGTTTCTCCTACGAGCAGTACTTC. It is translated as CASSLSAGFSYEQYF.